The 26 T cell receptor beta chains in this list originate from one sample, sequenced in a study of blood T cells in healthy people across ages. The second PCR ran about 6 to 12 cycles with a sample-barcoded 5' primer and J-beta primers. Using its own MiXCR run on the 5' RACE reads, TCRdb lists one record per CDR3 protein. In the table there are some 1.7 million distinct CDR3 sequences, about 30% of which are singletons. Sequenced: blood. The receptor source for this set is a woman in her 30s in good health.

This clonotype was counted ten times or more. J is TRBJ2-5 and V is TRBV20-1; 9 bases fit TRBD2. V was pared by 4 bases and J by 5 bases, with 8 bases of the junction left unmatched. The CDR3 consists of 14 residues. Looked up from germline, CDR1 is DFQATT and CDR2 is SNEGSKA (reference sequence). CDR3 sequence reads: CSATSGTVEETQYF. CDR3 nucleotides: TGCAGTGCTACTAGCGGGACTGTAGAGGAGACCCAGTACTTC.

This clonotype showed up just a few times. The V gene is TRBV5-1, the J gene TRBJ1-1, with D maybe TRBD1 (6 bases). Germline CDR1 and CDR2: SGHRS and YFSETQ. V shed 4 bases and J shed 5 bases, with 9 bases lying between them. The CDR3 loop spans 12 amino acids. The CDR3 is CASSDQGTEAFF. Here the CDR3 DNA reads TGCGCCAGCAGCGACCAGGGGACTGAAGCTTTCTTT.

This chain joins TRBV4-2 and TRBJ2-3; tentatively, D is TRBD1 (6 bases). The CDR3 is 16 residues long. V lost 4 bases and J 3 bases, leaving 17 bases between the germline ends. CDR1 is LGHNA, CDR2 YNFKEQ, per germline. The DNA for the CDR3 is TGTGCCAGCAGCCTAAAAGAGAGTAGGGGGACAGATACGCAGTATTTT. This translates into CASSLKESRGTDTQYF.

Concerning this clonotype: A much larger clone differs by one base, so this may be a read error. The V gene is TRBV12-5, the J gene TRBJ2-1; D unclear. CDR1 LGHNT and CDR2 FRNRAP come from the germline V gene. The CDR3 sequence is 12 residues long. CDR3 sequence (DNA): TGTGCTAGTGGCAGAGACGACAATGAGCAGTGCTTC. Its protein product is CASGRDDNEQCF.

V and J are TRBV5-1 and TRBJ1-2, with a weak D call TRBD1 (6 bases). Germline V gene lookup returns CDR1 SGHRS and CDR2 YFSETQ. This CDR3 contains 14 residues. V lost 4 bases and J lost 4, with 14 bases in between. Written as DNA, the CDR3 is TGCGCCAGCAGCCCGGACAGAGTCTTCTATGGCTACACCTTC. Translation: CASSPDRVFYGYTF.

The chain combines TRBV6-4 with TRBJ2-1, with a possible D match to TRBD1 (6 bases). The tail of the sequence fits TRBJ2-7 better, so the J call may be wrong. Germline CDR1 is MRHNA and CDR2 is SNTAGT. This CDR3 has 15 amino acids. CDR3 amino acids: CASAKEGGENNEQYF. As DNA, the CDR3 is TGTGCCAGCGCAAAGGAAGGGGGAGAGAACAATGAGCAGTACTTC.

With regard to this clonotype: Since a much larger clone is just one base distant, this may be a read error. The V gene is TRBV3-1, the J gene TRBJ2-5; D gene ambiguous. Per the germline V gene, CDR1 is LGHDT and CDR2 is YNNKEL (reference sequence). This CDR3 has 15 residues. The CDR3 DNA reads TGTGCCGGCAGCCAAGCTCGGTCCAGCCAAGAGACCCAGTACTTC. Amino acids: CAGSQARSSQETQYF.

This clonotype was detected only once. One junction end does not reproduce the germline sequence, and a read error may be involved. This chain uses TRBV7-9 with TRBJ1-4, with TRBD1 matching 7 bases. Germline V gene sequence: CDR1 SEHNR, CDR2 FQNEAQ (reference sequence). The CDR3 length is 14 residues. The CDR3 DNA reads TGTGCCGGCAGCTCACAGGGGTGGACTGAAAAACTGTTTTTT. Its protein product is CAGSSQGWTEKLFF.

The chain employs TRBV20-1 and TRBJ1-1, with TRBD1 matching 10 bases. The CDR3 spans 16 residues. With 0 bases clipped from V and 2 bases from J, the junction kept 6 bases outside the gene matches. Germline values: CDR1 DFQATT, CDR2 SNEGSKA (reference sequence). The CDR3, as DNA: TGCAGTGCTAGAGATCCGGGACAGGGGCCTAACACTGAAGCTTTCTTT. Amino acid sequence: CSARDPGQGPNTEAFF.

The chain recombines TRBV20-1 with TRBJ2-5; D might be TRBD2 (5 bases). V lost 2 bases and J lost 5, with 12 bases in between. The CDR3 has 13 amino acids. Germline V CDR1 and CDR2: DFQATT, SNEGSKA (reference sequence). The CDR3 sequence: CSARSGEPETQYF. The CDR3 bases are TGCAGTGCTAGATCCGGGGAACCGGAGACCCAGTACTTC.

Ten or more counts support this clonotype. The chain uses TRBV7-2 and TRBJ2-5; TRBD2 matches at 7 bases. After removal of 5 bases from V and 2 bases from J, the junction contained 11 bases not matched to a gene. In germline, CDR1 is SGHTA, CDR2 FQGNSA. The CDR3 length is 16 residues. The CDR3 loop reads CASSAQGRGGQETQYF. CDR3 bases: TGTGCCAGCAGCGCCCAAGGGAGGGGAGGGCAAGAGACCCAGTACTTC.

The chain carries TRBV28 and TRBJ2-5, with 7 bases identical to TRBD1. Germline CDR1 reads MDHEN; CDR2 reads SYDVKM. This CDR3 has 12 amino acids. J lost 4 bases, V lost 8 bases, and 4 bases had no gene match. The CDR3 nucleotides read TGTGCCAGCTGGACAGGAGGAGAGACCCAGTACTTC. Encoded protein: CASWTGGETQYF. Complete variable domain (other parts from reference TRBV28 and TRBJ2-5): DVKVTQSSRYLVKRTGEKVFLECVQDMDHENMFWYRQDPGLGLRLIYFSYDVKMKEKGDIPEGYSVSREKKERFSLILESASTNQTSMYLCASWTGGETQYFGPGTRLLVL.

Only a few counts were recorded for this clonotype. This could be a read error, since a much larger clone is one nucleotide away. The chain recombines TRBV7-2 with TRBJ2-7; TRBD2 matches at 8 bases. The J segment lost 7 bases and the V segment lost 0 bases, leaving 8 bases of the junction unmatched. This CDR3 is 15 amino acids long. From germline, CDR1 is SGHTA and CDR2 FQGNSA. CDR3 sequence reads: CASSLASGMYNEQYF. The CDR3, as DNA: TGTGCCAGCAGCTTAGCTAGCGGGATGTACAATGAGCAGTACTTC.

The CDR3 DNA is TGTGCTGCGGCCAGGAGGGGGGGCATTGAGCAGTTCTTC. Protein product: CAAARRGGIEQFF. The chain is built from TRBV6-6 and TRBJ2-1, with a possible D match to TRBD2 (7 bases). The germline V gene has CDR1 MNHNY and CDR2 SVGAGI (reference sequence). The CDR3 runs to 13 residues.

This clonotype was seen at least ten times. V and J are TRBV10-3 and TRBJ2-7, with D perhaps being TRBD1 or TRBD2 (5 bases each). CDR1 and CDR2 (germline): ENHRY, SYGVKD. The CDR3 has 14 amino acids. Deletions cut 2 bases from V and 10 bases from J, with 18 bases between. The CDR3 sequence is CAISEDRDRLKQYF. The CDR3, as DNA: TGTGCCATCAGTGAGGACCGGGACCGACTTAAACAGTACTTC.

In its sample, this clonotype was seen a few times. This chain links TRBV6-1 with TRBJ2-7, with D maybe TRBD2 (5 bases). V lost 2 bases to trimming and J lost 2 bases, with 13 bases between them. The CDR3 length is 15 residues. Germline V CDR1 and CDR2: MNHNS, SASEGT. The CDR3, as DNA: TGTGCCAGCAGTGAATTCAGCGGTACTACCTACGAGCAGTACTTC. Amino acids: CASSEFSGTTYEQYF.

The table lists this clonotype with a few counts. J is TRBJ1-2 and V is TRBV5-1; no clear D gene. V was trimmed by 5 bases and J by 7 bases, leaving 15 bases between them. Germline V gives CDR1 SGHRS, CDR2 YFSETQ. The CDR3 runs 13 residues. The CDR3, as DNA: TGCGCCAGCAGACTGTTTGAGAATGGTGGCTACACCTTC. This codes for CASRLFENGGYTF.

This clonotype has just a few counts. J is TRBJ2-7 and V is TRBV20-1; D perhaps matches TRBD2 (6 bases). The V gene's germline CDR1 is DFQATT and CDR2 SNEGSKA (reference sequence). Trimming stripped 3 bases from V and 2 bases from J, with 11 bases between. CDR3 size: 13 residues. The CDR3 bases are TGCAGTGCTAGCACGGGAGCCACCTACGAGCAGTACTTC. The encoded protein is CSASTGATYEQYF.

The V call is TRBV4-1, the J call TRBJ1-5; TRBD1 matches 8 bases. V lost 6 bases, J lost 7 bases, and 8 bases stayed unmatched. Germline CDR1 reads MGHRA; CDR2 reads YSYEKL. The CDR3 is 14 amino acids. CDR3 bases: TGCGCCAGCAGTCCCTGGACAGGGAGGCAGCCCCAGCATTTT. Its translation is CASSPWTGRQPQHF.

This clonotype came up a few times. This rearrangement joins TRBV4-3 to TRBJ1-2, with unresolved D. The V end was cut by 0 bases, the J end by 4 bases, with 15 bases between. The CDR3 length is 16 residues. Germline V lookup: CDR1 LGHNA, CDR2 YSLEER. The CDR3, as DNA: TGCGCCAGCAGCCAAGATCCCGACGGTGAACCCTATGGCTACACCTTC. Protein sequence: CASSQDPDGEPYGYTF.

In its sample, this clonotype was seen many times. The chain carries TRBV27 and TRBJ2-7; 11 bases map to TRBD2. There are 16 residues in the CDR3. Germline CDR1 reads MNHEY; CDR2 reads SMNVEV (reference sequence). J lost 0 bases, V lost 2 bases, and 3 bases had no gene match. CDR3 amino acids: CASSLDSGRGSYEQYF. CDR3 DNA sequence: TGTGCCAGCAGTTTAGATAGCGGGAGGGGCTCCTACGAGCAGTACTTC.

The chain recombines TRBV9 with TRBJ2-7; D is possibly TRBD1 or TRBD2 (5 bases each). The CDR3 consists of 17 residues. From germline, CDR1 is SGDLS and CDR2 YYNGEE. Trimming removed 4 bases at V and 2 bases at J, with 22 bases between. The DNA of the CDR3 is TGTGCCAGCAGCTCCCCTCAGGGTAGGGGACCGACCTACGAGCAGTACTTC. It codes for CASSSPQGRGPTYEQYF. The entire variable domain, with the rest obtained from reference TRBV9 and TRBJ2-7, is as follows: DSGVTQTPKHLITATGQRVTLRCSPRSGDLSVYWYQQSLDQGLQFLIQYYNGEERAKGNILERFSAQQFPDLHSELNLSSLELGDSALYFCASSSPQGRGPTYEQYFGPGTRLTVT.

There are a few counts of this clonotype. This chain connects TRBV28 to TRBJ1-1; D remains ambiguous. Trimming removed 3 bases from V and 1 base from J, with 12 bases in between. The CDR3 is made up of 15 amino acids. Per germline, CDR1 MDHEN and CDR2 SYDVKM. The CDR3 reads CASSLVGRPNTEAFF. In DNA, the CDR3 is TGTGCCAGCAGTTTGGTAGGGCGGCCGAACACTGAAGCTTTCTTT.

This clonotype came up a few times. The V and J genes are TRBV7-2 and TRBJ1-2; 10 bases are a match to TRBD1. The germline V gene encodes CDR1 SGHTA and CDR2 FQGNSA. The length of the CDR3 is 16 residues. The ends lost 0 bases at V and 7 bases at J; junction bases unmatched: 8. CDR3 coding DNA: TGTGCCAGCAGCTTAGCGCACGGGACAGGGGAACTTGGCTACACCTTC. Translating gives CASSLAHGTGELGYTF.

This clonotype occurred a few times. The chain recombines TRBV6-6 with TRBJ2-5, with D possibly being TRBD1 (5 bases). Germline assignment: CDR1 MNHNY and CDR2 SVGAGI (reference sequence). Trimming removed 2 bases from V and 4 bases from J, with 14 bases in between. This CDR3 contains 15 residues. CDR3 protein: CASSYRLVGPETQYF. CDR3 in DNA: TGTGCCAGCAGTTACCGGTTAGTGGGGCCAGAGACCCAGTACTTC.

J is TRBJ2-1 and V is TRBV9; TRBD1 matches 10 bases. V trimming: 4 bases; J trimming: 7 bases; junction bases outside the gene matches: 11. The CDR3 is 16 residues long. Germline CDR1 SGDLS, CDR2 YYNGEE. The CDR3 bases are TGTGCCAGCAGCTACGACAGGGGGCCCTCTGGAAATGAGCAGTTCTTC. Translation: CASSYDRGPSGNEQFF. The whole variable domain, filled in from reference TRBV9 and TRBJ2-1, reads DSGVTQTPKHLITATGQRVTLRCSPRSGDLSVYWYQQSLDQGLQFLIQYYNGEERAKGNILERFSAQQFPDLHSELNLSSLELGDSALYFCASSYDRGPSGNEQFFGPGTRLTVL.